Included here is one TCR beta chain sequence, with context. Its antigen target is currently unknown. Base qualities are not recorded, but no much larger clone differs from it by a single base. These data come from a study of cytomegalovirus exposure and HLA in healthy donors (dated by TCRdb to 2016 to 2017). About the study as a whole: An earlier analysis of approximately 640 of the donors reported 250 to 350 Gb of sequence data and some 120 million unique TCR beta sequences from about 179 million T cells. Roughly 320 gigabases of sequencing data and 91 million or so unique TCR sequences made up an early release that covered 640 HLA-typed donors. The genetic ancestry cluster associated with self-reported Caucasian donors included 65% to 90% of the 398 genotyped donors. The aim of the study was to test whether cataloging public T cell receptors could identify signatures of past pathogen exposure. The study used immunosequencing to profile the T cell repertoires of 666 subjects and linked those repertoires to cytomegalovirus serostatus. A separate validation cohort of 90 to 150 different subjects was used in addition to the 666-subject first cohort. To predict cytomegalovirus infection status, the study brought together high-throughput TCR immunosequencing, statistical association of individual TCRs with disease status, and machine learning. In a later analysis, previously published TCR beta repertoires from 670 or so donors were re-analyzed and high-resolution HLA genotyping was added so that TCR occurrence patterns could be studied. In the later analysis, no new phenotypic data were used to find candidate immune exposures; instead, reliance was placed on TCR beta sequences and their occurrence across donors. An earlier analysis of about 600 of the donors used high-throughput TCR beta sequencing to judge whether each TCR beta V gene segment behaved as functional or pseudogenic. Donor age, sex, ethnicity and CMV serostatus were collected together with the repertoire data. In a later genetic analysis, genome-wide SNP genotypes for about three fifths of the roughly 670 donors were used, and that subset was treated as a discovery cohort. All discovery cohort repertoires had been generated on a single sequencing platform. HLA typing included class I and class II loci at four-digit resolution. Typing coverage varied by locus: roughly 629-640 donors for A, B, C, DRB1 and DQB1; approximately 520 for DQA1; more than 600 for DPA1; some 470 for DPB1. Four to six DR-DQ haplotypes were handled as single units for association and clustering, since linkage in the cohort was strong. Among some 400 genotyped donors of the cohort, an average of around 240,000 unique TCR beta nucleotide sequences was sequenced per donor, of which 15% to 20% were non-productive. Findings and caveats that apply to the study as a whole: This cohort had only TCR beta chains sequenced, and the lack of alpha or paired-chain data limited which features could be detected. A later analysis reported that several top co-occurrence clusters appeared linked to parvovirus B19, influenza, CMV and Epstein-Barr virus. For the cohort, immune exposure information was limited to CMV serostatus. The classifier was reported to diagnose cytomegalovirus status with high specificity and sensitivity in both the original and validation cohorts. While some public TCRs were present in many individuals, most TCR sequences turned up only very rarely across donors. In an earlier analysis of fewer than 750 of the donors, most TCR beta V segments were observed in productive rearrangements about 87% or about 30% of the time, broadly matching IMGT annotations. Strong co-occurrence of HLA alleles, especially DR and DQ, made assigning TCR associations to individual alleles difficult. Because some donors lacked HLA typing at each locus, the association tests relied only on the typed subset. An association between a missense DCLRE1C variant and V-gene and J-gene trimming of TCR beta chains was found in a later genetic analysis and replicated in an independent cohort. In a later analysis, HLA-associated TCR beta chains showed more clonal expansion and lower generation probabilities than non-associated chains that were equally common. Because counts were too low, about 15 rarely observed V segments, including chromosome 9 orphons, were left out of the earlier analysis of 500 to 750 of the donors. Some IMGT-functional V segments, including TRBV6-2 and TRBV6-3, could not be distinguished by the 87-base-pair reads and were therefore excluded. The authors suggested that the approach could potentially be generalized to other disease states and immunological phenotypes. The study gave a list of about 150 TCR beta chains associated with cytomegalovirus. Compared with the roughly 700-donor mean, donors in an Asian-associated ancestry cluster had fewer N-insertions in productive TCRs, according to a later genetic analysis. A cluster of highly shared sequence variants was judged likely to represent a technical artifact of the sequencing pipeline. Linkage disequilibrium might explain the correlated functional status among segregating V segments, but an unknown experimental factor could not be excluded. At a false discovery rate of 0.05, a later analysis linked around 15,000 TCR beta sequences to specific HLA alleles. In a later analysis, the rate of TCR association differed among HLA loci, with DRB1 alleles having the most associated TCRs and HLA-C alleles having the fewest. A further reported finding was that TCR beta sequences accurately predicted the HLA-A and HLA-B alleles for most subjects in the first cohort. In vitro tests confirmed that a few of the cytomegalovirus-associated TCR beta chains recognize cytomegalovirus antigens. A later analysis found that most CMV-associated TCR beta chains appeared HLA-restricted, with HLA associations seemingly driven largely by CMV exposure. Roughly uniform sequencing depth across donors was assumed in presence/absence analyses, although this assumption may not hold.

The cohort comprised several hundred healthy bone marrow donors. At the time of sampling, all cohort members were nominally healthy, though unrecorded immune exposures were likely present. The donor was CMV seronegative and was included in the group of 352 seronegative cohort members. Every donor gave a peripheral blood sample, and the peripheral blood mononuclear cells from that sample were used for TCR beta sequencing. The Qiagen DNeasy Blood Extraction Kit was used to extract genomic DNA from the blood cell samples. Library construction relied on the immunoSEQ multiplex PCR assay. For the multiplex PCR, a mixture combining 60 forward primers for TCR Vbeta segments and 13 reverse primers for TCR Jbeta segments was used. A multiplex PCR assay on genomic DNA amplified the CDR3 region of rearranged TCR beta genes. The Illumina HiSeq System was used to sequence the amplified TCR beta libraries as 87-base-pair reads. The published analysis was carried out like this. Across the roughly 670 repertoires, a later analysis counted 60 million to 90 million unique TCR beta chains, around 11 million of which were shared by at least two donors. To remove PCR and sequencing errors, raw reads were error-corrected and collapsed into unique sequences using a nearest-neighbor algorithm that merged closely related sequences. V, D and J gene segments were assigned by aligning CDR3 sequences to IMGT reference sequences. For a sequence to be retained, a match of at least six nucleotides to both a V gene segment and a J gene segment was required. A rearrangement counted as productive if the CDR3 had no stop codons and remained in frame with V and J, and every other rearrangement counted as non-productive. CDR3 was defined according to IMGT convention as the region running from the second conserved V-encoded cysteine to the conserved J-encoded phenylalanine. Sequences without an unambiguous match to a single V gene segment were excluded from the earlier analysis of about 600 of the donors. An earlier analysis of approximately 590 of the donors called V segments functional above 56.7% productive rearrangements and segregating when the between-donor standard deviation exceeded 5%. A statistical classification framework was built for diagnosing cytomegalovirus status from the catalog of TCR beta chain sequences. A later analysis assigned V and J genes by comparing TCR nucleotide sequences with IMGT/GENE-DB human TR gene sequences. The TCRdist pipeline was used in a later analysis to assign CDR3 sequences and most-parsimonious VDJ recombination scenarios. A later analysis defined each TCR beta chain by its CDR3 amino acid sequence plus V-gene family, and excluded reads lacking a unique V-gene family. As a way to deal with suspected cross-contamination and a sequencing artifact, a later analysis dropped under 600 nucleotide sequences that were highly shared and had low generation probability. For each public chain, a later analysis derived a clonal expansion index from normalized ranks of inferred template counts within each repertoire. In a later analysis, generation probabilities were computed using a VDJ recombination model fitted to out-of-frame rearrangements, and the results were checked against IGoR. A later analysis scored TCR-TCR, TCR-HLA and TCR-CMV co-occurrence with hypergeometric tests, applying a repertoire-size bias correction to TCR pairs. A later analysis estimated false discovery rates by permuting HLA or CMV assignments 20 times. In a later analysis, co-occurring TCRs were grouped with DBSCAN, and TCRdist sequence similarity was added when clustering was performed within HLA-allele-positive subsets. For co-occurrence clustering, repertoires with fewer than 30,000 or more than 120,000 public chains were excluded, along with 4 to 6 repertoires with anomalous nucleotide sharing. TCRdb holds this immuneACCESS table with in-frame rearrangements only. Some clones are missing; in checked studies, unresolved V genes explain under half, and the rest has no known cause. V and J calls and clone size follow that table, whereas D and trimming were derived from the DNA. Within this sample are some 130,000 clones, with 75% of them counted one time only. 6.5% to 9% of the sample is in the top ten clones.

Trimming takes 5 bases off V and 5 bases off J; junction bases not matched to a gene: 9. The CDR3 numbers 15 residues from cysteine through phenylalanine. Here the CDR3 DNA is all that survives: 45 bases in frame from base 1. Looking up the germline V gene yields CDR1 SQVTM and CDR2 ANQGSEA. The V gene is TRBV29-1 and the J gene is TRBJ2-2; TRBD1 fits 9 bases in the junction. This receptor was taken from a young man in good health and CMV-seronegative. What was sequenced was PBMCs. The nucleotide sequence is given as TGCAGCGTTTTATACAGGGGGCTGAGTACCGGGGAGCTGTTTTTT. Its product reads: CSVLYRGLSTGELFF.